Sequencing of this T cell receptor beta chain was carried out in a study of T cells in Graves' hyperthyroidism and ophthalmopathy. The study's findings and limits: Ophthalmopathy, as predicted by the model, came a median 6.5 months after the prediction.

This clonotype was detected ten times or more. The antigen remains undetermined. Amplified TCR beta CDR3 regions derived from RNA transcripts. First-round RT-PCR targeting the TCR CDR3 was performed with the HTBI primer set. TCRdb re-analysed the multiplex PCR reads in MiXCR, keeping a single row per CDR3 protein. The top ten clones hold 40% to 50% of a sample with 500,000 to 650,000 distinct CDR3 sequences, 15% to 20% of them seen once. Patients having uncontrolled infection, another autoimmune disease, pregnancy or lactation were not included. The sample taken for sequencing was blood. The clonotype originates from a man in his forties or fifties with Graves' ophthalmopathy.

CDR3 loop: CASRSNQGFYEQYF. In nucleotides, the CDR3 is TGTGCCAGCAGATCCAACCAGGGGTTCTACGAGCAGTACTTC. The chain employs TRBV12-3 or TRBV12-4 and TRBJ2-7; D is perhaps TRBD1 (6 bases). The V gene lost 6 bases and the J gene lost 3 bases, with 15 bases spanning the gap. The CDR3 runs 14 residues.